This TCR beta chain was identified in a study of cytomegalovirus exposure and HLA in healthy donors. Study-level findings and limits: According to the study, some 160 TCR beta chains were cytomegalovirus-associated.

The study ran its PCR with 60 Vbeta and 13 Jbeta primers. Sequenced by immunoSEQ multiplex PCR; TCRdb stores in-frame clones only, minus some. The sample includes about 190,000 clones, around 80% seen only once; the top ten take 1.2%. A word on this clone: Its cognate antigen is unknown.

The germline V gene encodes CDR1 GTSNPN and CDR2 SVGIG (reference sequence). Trimming removed 2 bases at V and 6 bases at J, with 22 bases between. The CDR3 consists of 16 residues. The sequenced sample consisted of PBMCs. V gene TRBV30 combines with J gene TRBJ1-1; TRBD1 is a possible D gene (5 bases). This clonotype was sampled from a boy under 10 years old in good health and CMV-seronegative. The CDR3 sequence: CAWSIRARVRVAEAFF. The CDR3 region has the DNA TGTGCCTGGAGTATCCGGGCCAGGGTTAGAGTGGCTGAAGCTTTCTTT.